Each of the 19 T cell receptor beta chains below was sequenced from the same sample in a study of blood T cell repertoires in COVID-19. Assay: immunoSEQ multiplex PCR; the TCRdb copy retains only in-frame clones and omits some. The data hold 52,000 or so clones, with about 87% observed a single time. The source material was peripheral blood. The receptors shown here come from a man aged 40-49 years with COVID-19, enrolled during active disease.

The chain is built from TRBV19 and TRBJ1-2, with 7 bases that match TRBD1. Germline-derived CDR1 and CDR2 are LNHDA and SQIVND (reference sequence). The CDR3 covers 12 residues. V shed 6 bases, J shed 7 bases, and the junction held 5 bases outside the gene matches. CDR3 DNA sequence: TGTGCCAGTAGGGAGGGGGCGCTTGGCTACACCTTC. Translating it yields CASREGALGYTF.

This chain joins TRBV29-1 and TRBJ1-2, with TRBD1 identical over 7 bases. Germline CDR1 SQVTM, CDR2 ANQGSEA. The length of the CDR3 is 14 residues. V gave up 1 base and J gave up 3 bases; unmatched junction bases: 5. CDR3 coding DNA: TGCAGCGTTGAAGGGACAGGCGAAGACTATGGCTACACCTTC. It yields the protein CSVEGTGEDYGYTF.

This chain connects TRBV7-9 to TRBJ2-7; 16 nucleotides line up with TRBD2. Germline values: CDR1 SEHNR, CDR2 FQNEAQ (reference sequence). The junction had 3 bases not matched to a gene; V was cut back by 5 bases and J by 5 bases. This CDR3 is 15 amino acids long. This chain's CDR3 is CASSPGTSGRDEQYF. The CDR3 DNA is TGTGCCAGCAGCCCCGGGACTAGCGGGAGGGACGAGCAGTACTTC. The whole variable domain, remainder taken from reference TRBV7-9 and TRBJ2-7, is DTGVSQNPRHKITKRGQNVTFRCDPISEHNRLYWYRQTLGQGPEFLTYFQNEAQLEKSRLLSDRFSAERPKGSFSTLEIQRTEQGDSAMYLCASSPGTSGRDEQYFGPGTRLTVT.

This clone was counted between two and nine times. The chain combines TRBV19 with TRBJ2-5, with TRBD1 matching 11 bases. Germline CDR1 reads LNHDA; CDR2 reads SQIVND (reference sequence). Unmatched junction bases numbered 5, after V lost 3 bases and J lost 2 bases. The CDR3 sequence is 16 residues long. DNA for the CDR3: TGTGCCAGTAGTATGGGGGACAGGGGGAGGCAAGAGACCCAGTACTTC. Its protein product is CASSMGDRGRQETQYF.

This chain links TRBV27 with TRBJ2-5, with 8 bases matching TRBD1. J lost 2 bases, V lost 6 bases, and 8 bases had no gene match. In germline, CDR1 is MNHEY, CDR2 SMNVEV (reference sequence). This CDR3 is 15 amino acids long. DNA of the CDR3: TGTGCCAGCAGGTCAGGGGGCCTAACACAAGAGACCCAGTACTTC. It encodes CASRSGGLTQETQYF.

The CDR3 sequence is CASSLARTGELFF. DNA for the CDR3: TGTGCCAGCAGTTTAGCCCGCACCGGGGAGCTGTTTTTT. The genes are TRBV12-3 or TRBV12-4 and TRBJ2-2; D unclear. This CDR3 is 13 amino acids long. V was cut by 0 bases and J by 4 bases, with 3 bases left in between.

The chain joins TRBV5-6 to TRBJ1-1; possible D gene TRBD1, 5 bases. The germline CDR1 and CDR2 sequences are SGHDT and YYEEEE. The length of the CDR3 is 13 residues. Trimming stripped 6 bases from V and 2 bases from J, with 11 bases between. The CDR3, as DNA: TGTGCCAGCACTTGGGGGGTTAACACTGAAGCTTTCTTT. The encoded protein is CASTWGVNTEAFF. Combining the CDR3 with reference TRBV5-6 and TRBJ1-1 gives the whole variable domain DAGVTQSPTHLIKTRGQQVTLRCSPKSGHDTVSWYQQALGQGPQFIFQYYEEEERQRGNFPDRFSGHQFPNYSSELNVNALLLGDSALYLCASTWGVNTEAFFGQGTRLTVV.

The chain has TRBV7-2 and TRBJ2-7; D perhaps matches TRBD2 (5 bases). The CDR3 loop spans 14 amino acids. Germline values: CDR1 SGHTA, CDR2 FQGNSA. The V end was cut by 5 bases, the J end by 0 bases, with 11 bases between. The CDR3 sequence is CASSRRTGSYEQYF. DNA for the CDR3: TGTGCCAGCAGCCGGAGGACGGGCTCCTACGAGCAGTACTTC.

The rearrangement joins TRBV7-2 to TRBJ2-1; the match to TRBD2 covers 16 bases. Germline V gene lookup returns CDR1 SGHTA and CDR2 FQGNSA. The J segment lost 8 bases and the V segment lost 5 bases, leaving 12 bases of the junction unmatched. This CDR3 spans 18 amino acids. The CDR3 nucleotides are TGTGCCAGCAGCCCCCTCAGCTGGGGACTAGCGGGAGGGTATGAGCAGTTCTTC. Translation: CASSPLSWGLAGGYEQFF.

This rearrangement joins TRBV5-6 to TRBJ1-2, with D possibly matching TRBD1 (5 bases). In germline, CDR1 is SGHDT, CDR2 YYEEEE. The CDR3 runs 14 residues. With 4 bases removed from V and 7 bases from J, the gap between germline ends came to 17 bases. The CDR3 sequence is CASSRDSLAFGYTF. Written as DNA, the CDR3 is TGTGCCAGCAGCCGGGACTCCCTGGCCTTTGGCTACACCTTC.

This chain uses TRBV4-2 with TRBJ1-2; a weak D match, TRBD1 (6 bases). The CDR3 contains 14 residues. V was shortened by 3 bases and J by 7 bases, with 15 bases between the two germline ends. Germline V gene lookup returns CDR1 LGHNA and CDR2 YNFKEQ. CDR3 in amino acids: CASSHLQGLSGYTF. CDR3 in DNA: TGTGCCAGCAGCCACTTACAGGGATTAAGTGGCTACACCTTC.

The V and J genes are TRBV30 and TRBJ1-5; 7 nucleotides match TRBD1. The J segment lost 10 bases and the V segment lost 0 bases, leaving 6 bases of the junction unmatched. Germline V gene data show CDR1 as GTSNPN and CDR2 as SVGIG (reference sequence). The CDR3 runs 13 residues. The CDR3 is CAWSVNRGEPQHF. The CDR3 DNA is TGTGCCTGGAGTGTAAACAGGGGAGAACCCCAGCATTTT.

This clone turned up a few times. The chain has TRBV28 and TRBJ2-5; 10 bases are shared with TRBD1. J lost 5 bases, V lost 8 bases, and 11 bases had no gene match. Germline V gene sequence: CDR1 MDHEN, CDR2 SYDVKM. This CDR3 region has 15 residues. The CDR3 bases are TGTGCCAGCGGGCAACGACAGGGGGCATCGGAGACCCAGTACTTC. Amino acid sequence: CASGQRQGASETQYF.

The chain carries TRBV2 and TRBJ2-3; D remains unclear. Germline assignment: CDR1 SNHLY and CDR2 FYNNEI. The V and J ends lost 4 bases and 6 bases respectively, with 8 bases between them. The CDR3 is 12 residues long. The CDR3 DNA reads TGTGCCAGCAGTGTTCGAGTTGATACGCAGTATTTT. Translating it yields CASSVRVDTQYF. The full variable domain, in which reference TRBV2 and TRBJ2-3 provide the parts outside the CDR3, is EPEVTQTPSHQVTQMGQEVILRCVPISNHLYFYWYRQILGQKVEFLVSFYNNEISEKSEIFDDQFSVERPDGSNFTLKIRSTKLEDSAMYFCASSVRVDTQYFGPGTRLTVL.

The rearrangement uses TRBV28 and TRBJ1-1; no clear D. Germline V gives CDR1 MDHEN, CDR2 SYDVKM. The V end lost 6 bases, the J end lost 6 bases, and 20 bases lay between the germline ends. The CDR3 is made up of 15 amino acids. The CDR3 region is CASRPLGVVEAEAFF. CDR3 nucleotide sequence: TGTGCCAGCAGACCCCTTGGGGTAGTGGAGGCTGAAGCTTTCTTT.

The chain has TRBV2 and TRBJ1-2, with 9 bases aligning to TRBD1. The V and J ends lost 6 bases and 7 bases, in that order; junction bases with no gene match: 6. The CDR3 extends over 13 amino acids. CDR1 and CDR2 from the germline V gene are SNHLY and FYNNEI. CDR3 coding DNA: TGTGCCAGCAGCCTGGGACAGGGCCTTGGCTACACCTTC. It specifies CASSLGQGLGYTF.

This chain links TRBV11-3 with TRBJ2-7; TRBD2 agrees at 11 bases. Germline lookup yields CDR1 SGHNT and CDR2 YENEEA. Losses at the gene ends were 0 bases for V and 1 base for J; bases not matched to a gene: 8. This CDR3 region has 18 residues. The CDR3 nucleotides read TGTGCCAGCAGCTTAGATCAATGGACTAGCGGGCGTTCCTACGAGCAGTACTTC. Its protein product is CASSLDQWTSGRSYEQYF.

V and J are TRBV7-2 and TRBJ2-3; D possibly corresponds to TRBD2 (5 bases). Trimming cost V 5 bases and J 2 bases, with 11 bases left between them. This CDR3 has 14 residues. Germline CDR1 and CDR2: SGHTA and FQGNSA. CDR3 loop: CASSADWYTDTQYF. The CDR3 DNA is TGTGCCAGCAGCGCGGACTGGTACACAGATACGCAGTATTTT.

The chain recombines TRBV7-9 with TRBJ1-2; 8 nucleotides line up with TRBD1. CDR1 is SEHNR and CDR2 is FQNEAQ in the germline V gene (reference sequence). The length of the CDR3 is 13 residues. V lost 5 bases and J lost 6; bases outside the gene matches: 5. The CDR3 here is CASSRGQGDGYTF. CDR3 coding DNA: TGTGCCAGCAGCCGCGGACAGGGCGATGGCTACACCTTC.